The 26 T cell receptor beta chains given below trace back to one sample, sequenced in a study of T cell changes during pregnancy in multiple sclerosis. Clones were sequenced by immunoSEQ multiplex PCR, and TCRdb holds only the in-frame ones, with some missing. This table holds approximately 85,000 clones, about 94% found once. The starting material was peripheral blood, obtained in the third trimester of pregnancy. Source of these receptors: a female donor with multiple sclerosis, enrolled in a pregnancy study.

The CDR3 nucleotides are TGTGCCAGCTCACCAGACGGGACCTACGAGCAGTACTTC. Its protein product is CASSPDGTYEQYF. The chain links TRBV18 to TRBJ2-7, with D perhaps TRBD2 (5 bases). The CDR3 is 13 residues long. Germline V gene data show CDR1 as KGHSH and CDR2 as LQKENI. Trimming took off 2 bases at V and 2 bases at J, with 7 bases between the two ends.

The gene calls are TRBV9 and TRBJ1-2, with a weak D call TRBD1 (5 bases). CDR3 size: 15 residues. The V and J ends lost 4 bases and 7 bases respectively, with 20 bases between them. Germline assignment: CDR1 SGDLS and CDR2 YYNGEE. The CDR3 spells CASSITQGGVAGYTF. CDR3 DNA: TGTGCCAGCAGCATCACCCAGGGCGGGGTTGCTGGCTACACCTTC.

The genes are TRBV27 and TRBJ2-7, with D possibly being TRBD1 (5 bases). CDR1 and CDR2 (germline): MNHEY, SMNVEV (reference sequence). The CDR3 length is 14 residues. V was pared by 3 bases and J by 3 bases, with 12 bases between. The CDR3, as DNA: TGTGCCAGCAGTTTTTCAGGGTCAAACTACGAGCAGTACTTC. This sequence encodes CASSFSGSNYEQYF.

CDR3 amino acids: CASSVAGGVRGGELFF. CDR3 DNA: TGTGCCAGCAGCGTAGCTGGCGGGGTGAGGGGCGGGGAGCTGTTTTTT. The chain combines TRBV9 with TRBJ2-2, with D possibly being TRBD2 (6 bases). Per the germline V gene, CDR1 is SGDLS and CDR2 is YYNGEE. The CDR3 length is 16 residues. Trimming removed 0 bases at V and 7 bases at J, with 16 bases between. The full variable domain, rest sourced from reference TRBV9 and TRBJ2-2, is DSGVTQTPKHLITATGQRVTLRCSPRSGDLSVYWYQQSLDQGLQFLIQYYNGEERAKGNILERFSAQQFPDLHSELNLSSLELGDSALYFCASSVAGGVRGGELFFGEGSRLTVL.

The chain employs TRBV27 and TRBJ2-5; the D is unclear. V lost 6 bases and J lost 0, with 5 bases in between. The germline CDR1 and CDR2 sequences are MNHEY and SMNVEV (reference sequence). This CDR3 region has 12 residues. CDR3: CASRRYQETQYF. The CDR3 bases are TGTGCCAGCAGGCGGTACCAAGAGACCCAGTACTTC.

The chain joins TRBV9 to TRBJ2-2; no reliable D call. The CDR3 is 12 amino acids. Trimming pared 4 bases from V and 6 bases from J, leaving 7 bases between. Per germline, CDR1 SGDLS and CDR2 YYNGEE. The CDR3 DNA sequence: TGTGCCAGCAGCCTGAGCGCCGGGGAGCTGTTTTTT. Its protein is CASSLSAGELFF. The complete variable domain, with remaining parts taken from reference TRBV9 and TRBJ2-2, reads DSGVTQTPKHLITATGQRVTLRCSPRSGDLSVYWYQQSLDQGLQFLIQYYNGEERAKGNILERFSAQQFPDLHSELNLSSLELGDSALYFCASSLSAGELFFGEGSRLTVL.

The chain combines TRBV7-9 with TRBJ2-2; 7 bases map to TRBD1. The CDR3 runs 15 residues. The J segment lost 6 bases and the V segment lost 6 bases, leaving 10 bases of the junction unmatched. Germline CDR1 and CDR2: SEHNR and FQNEAQ (reference sequence). CDR3 amino acids: CASSIEGQGAGELFF. CDR3 in DNA: TGTGCCAGCAGTATCGAAGGGCAGGGGGCCGGGGAGCTGTTTTTT.

V is TRBV5-6 and J is TRBJ2-1; D call uncertain. Germline V CDR1 and CDR2: SGHDT, YYEEEE. V lost 0 bases and J 7 bases, leaving 5 bases between the germline ends. The CDR3 length is 12 residues. The CDR3 region is CASSLAPNEQFF. The CDR3 DNA reads as TGTGCCAGCAGCTTGGCCCCTAATGAGCAGTTCTTC.

This rearrangement joins TRBV5-4 to TRBJ2-1; TRBD1 might be the D (6 bases). This CDR3 has 15 residues. The germline V and J ends were trimmed by 4 bases and 0 bases, with 11 bases remaining between them. Per germline, CDR1 SGHNT and CDR2 YYREEE (reference sequence). CDR3 nucleotides: TGTGCCAGCAGCCTTGAGGGGGTCTCCTACAATGAGCAGTTCTTC. Translation gives CASSLEGVSYNEQFF.

The V call is TRBV11-2, the J call TRBJ2-1; 8 bases are a match to TRBD1. Germline V CDR1 and CDR2: SGHAT, FQNNGV. CDR3 length: 15 amino acids. With 7 bases clipped from V and 2 bases from J, the junction kept 7 bases outside the gene matches. CDR3 region: CASIASGGAYNEQFF. In nucleotides, the CDR3 is TGTGCCAGCATCGCTTCAGGGGGCGCCTACAATGAGCAGTTCTTC. The full variable domain, completed using reference TRBV11-2 and TRBJ2-1, is EAGVAQSPRYKIIEKRQSVAFWCNPISGHATLYWYQQILGQGPKLLIQFQNNGVVDDSQLPKDRFSAERLKGVDSTLKIQPAKLEDSAVYLCASIASGGAYNEQFFGPGTRLTVL.

The chain links TRBV13 to TRBJ1-1; 7 positions agree with TRBD1. The ends lost 5 bases at V and 6 bases at J; junction bases unmatched: 3. The CDR3 is 12 residues long. The germline V gene has CDR1 PRHDT and CDR2 FYEKMQ (reference sequence). This CDR3 reads CASSSDRAEAFF. The CDR3 coding sequence is TGTGCCAGCAGCAGTGACAGGGCTGAAGCTTTCTTT.

A single count supports this clone. V usage is TRBV7-3 and J usage is TRBJ2-1, with 7 bases lining up with TRBD1. The CDR3 runs to 15 residues. After removal of 2 bases from V and 6 bases from J, the junction contained 7 bases not matched to a gene. Germline CDR1 and CDR2: SGHTA and FQGTGA. The CDR3 spells CASSLSRGNFNEQFF. CDR3 DNA sequence: TGTGCCAGCAGCTTATCCAGGGGGAACTTCAATGAGCAGTTCTTC.

This chain links TRBV4-1 with TRBJ2-7, with 8 nucleotides matching TRBD2. Germline loops: CDR1 MGHRA, CDR2 YSYEKL. This CDR3 comprises 15 residues. Losses at the gene ends were 4 bases for V and 5 bases for J; bases not matched to a gene: 10. For the CDR3, the DNA is TGCGCCAGCAGCCCTCACGGACTAGCTCAAGACGAGCAGTACTTC. As protein: CASSPHGLAQDEQYF.

J is TRBJ2-3 and V is TRBV4-1; TRBD2 agrees at 8 bases. The CDR3 is 13 amino acids. Germline V gene lookup returns CDR1 MGHRA and CDR2 YSYEKL. The V and J ends lost 4 bases and 8 bases, in that order; junction bases with no gene match: 5. The CDR3 is CASSPGGVATQYF. Written as DNA, the CDR3 is TGCGCCAGCAGCCCCGGGGGGGTTGCTACGCAGTATTTT.

The chain couples TRBV5-6 to TRBJ2-7, with 7 bases that match TRBD2. CDR1 and CDR2 from the germline V gene are SGHDT and YYEEEE. The CDR3 extends over 16 amino acids. V gave up 4 bases and J gave up 0 bases; unmatched junction bases: 10. This CDR3 is CASSRLLGGTSYEQYF. The CDR3 nucleotides are TGTGCCAGCAGCCGCCTTCTCGGGGGGACCTCCTACGAGCAGTACTTC.

This chain joins TRBV19 and TRBJ2-2; the D gene is possibly TRBD1 (6 bases). V gave up 7 bases and J gave up 4 bases, with 13 bases separating them. Germline V CDR1 and CDR2: LNHDA, SQIVND (reference sequence). The CDR3 is made up of 14 amino acids. CDR3 protein: CASTPGHTTGELFF. The CDR3 region has the DNA TGTGCCAGTACCCCGGGACATACCACCGGGGAGCTGTTTTTT.

The CDR3 coding sequence is TGTGCCAGCAGCGCCCTCCAGGGAGGTGGAAACACCATATATTTT. Translated: CASSALQGGGNTIYF. The chain employs TRBV9 and TRBJ1-3; D may be TRBD1 (5 bases). CDR1 is SGDLS and CDR2 is YYNGEE in the germline V gene. CDR3 length equals 15 residues. The V end was cut by 3 bases, the J end by 3 bases, with 13 bases between. The complete variable domain, with remaining parts taken from reference TRBV9 and TRBJ1-3, reads DSGVTQTPKHLITATGQRVTLRCSPRSGDLSVYWYQQSLDQGLQFLIQYYNGEERAKGNILERFSAQQFPDLHSELNLSSLELGDSALYFCASSALQGGGNTIYFGEGSWLTVV.

The chain has TRBV7-9 and TRBJ2-7; D remains ambiguous. In germline, CDR1 is SEHNR, CDR2 FQNEAQ (reference sequence). The V gene lost 5 bases and the J gene lost 0 bases, with 8 bases spanning the gap. The length of the CDR3 is 13 residues. DNA of the CDR3: TGTGCCAGCAGCCTCCACACCTCCTACGAGCAGTACTTC. It translates to CASSLHTSYEQYF.

This rearrangement joins TRBV6-1 to TRBJ1-5; TRBD1 matches at 9 bases. V trimming: 2 bases; J trimming: 7 bases; junction bases outside the gene matches: 6. The CDR3 is 15 amino acids. The V gene's germline CDR1 is MNHNS and CDR2 SASEGT. The CDR3 region is CASSEYTGGWQPQHF. CDR3 in DNA: TGTGCCAGCAGTGAATATACAGGGGGCTGGCAGCCCCAGCATTTT.

This clone was seen once. This chain links TRBV6-1 with TRBJ1-2; 7 nucleotides match TRBD1. The CDR3 is 15 amino acids. V shed 0 bases and J 4 bases; nucleotides not matched to a gene: 5. Germline assignment: CDR1 MNHNS and CDR2 SASEGT. CDR3 coding DNA: TGTGCCAGCAGTGAAGCCATGGCAGGGGGCTATGGCTACACCTTC. This gives the protein CASSEAMAGGYGYTF.

V gene TRBV9 combines with J gene TRBJ2-7, with 9 bases that match TRBD1. CDR1 and CDR2 from the germline V gene are SGDLS and YYNGEE. V shed 0 bases and J 3 bases; nucleotides not matched to a gene: 4. This CDR3 has 15 amino acids. Here the CDR3 DNA reads TGTGCCAGCAGCGTAGAGGGACAGGGCTACTACGAGCAGTACTTC. Translated, it gives CASSVEGQGYYEQYF.

The chain recombines TRBV12-5 with TRBJ1-4; TRBD1 agrees at 8 bases. The V and J ends lost 0 bases and 8 bases, in that order; junction bases with no gene match: 11. This CDR3 spans 17 amino acids. Germline V gene data show CDR1 as LGHNT and CDR2 as FRNRAP. Written as DNA, the CDR3 is TGTGCTAGTGGTTTGGTAACCCTGACAGGGGTTGGCGAAAAACTGTTTTTT. It codes for CASGLVTLTGVGEKLFF.

V gene TRBV4-2 combines with J gene TRBJ2-5, with 8 positions matching TRBD2. The germline V gene has CDR1 LGHNA and CDR2 YNFKEQ. This CDR3 region has 15 residues. After removal of 1 base from V and 5 bases from J, the junction contained 6 bases not matched to a gene. The CDR3 sequence: CASSQVGGATETQYF. As DNA, the CDR3 is TGTGCCAGCAGCCAAGTCGGGGGGGCGACGGAGACCCAGTACTTC.

The chain uses TRBV14 and TRBJ1-2, with 7 positions matching TRBD1. This CDR3 region has 12 residues. J was trimmed by 8 bases and V by 4 bases; bases with no gene match: 4. Germline V gene data show CDR1 as SGHDN and CDR2 as FVKESK. The CDR3 spells CASSRQGGGYTF. The CDR3 DNA is TGTGCCAGCAGCCGACAGGGAGGCGGCTACACCTTC.

The rearrangement links TRBV2 to TRBJ1-5, with 8 positions matching TRBD1. CDR3 size: 15 residues. Looked up from germline, CDR1 is SNHLY and CDR2 is FYNNEI. With 4 bases clipped from V and 5 bases from J, the junction kept 7 bases outside the gene matches. Here the CDR3 reads CASSATGQGDQPQHF. CDR3 sequence (DNA): TGTGCCAGCAGTGCCACCGGACAGGGTGATCAGCCCCAGCATTTT. The full variable domain, with the rest looked up from reference TRBV2 and TRBJ1-5, is EPEVTQTPSHQVTQMGQEVILRCVPISNHLYFYWYRQILGQKVEFLVSFYNNEISEKSEIFDDQFSVERPDGSNFTLKIRSTKLEDSAMYFCASSATGQGDQPQHFGDGTRLSIL.

The chain joins TRBV5-6 to TRBJ2-7, with TRBD1 as a possible D gene (6 bases). V was cut by 5 bases and J by 2 bases, with 17 bases left in between. The germline CDR1 and CDR2 sequences are SGHDT and YYEEEE. CDR3 length equals 15 residues. DNA of the CDR3: TGTGCCAGCAGGTTGAGCGACCAGGGGCCCTACGAGCAGTACTTC. It yields the protein CASRLSDQGPYEQYF.